The 12 T cell receptor beta chains below come from one sample, sequenced in a study of control samples from healthy donors and cancer patients (dated by TCRdb to about 2020). Preparation of the library involved the immunoSEQ multiplex PCR assay. As stored in TCRdb, this immuneACCESS dataset retains in-frame rearrangements with V and J assigned. A fraction of the clones does not appear; measured against another copy, unresolved V genes explain less than half of the discrepancy, and the remainder lacks a known reason. Across this sample there are around 200,000 clones, with 91% seen only once. The ten largest make up about 1.4% of the sample. Sequencing was done on a sample of blood. Receptors originate from a woman aged 25 to 39 in good health.

This sequence joins TRBV6-5 and TRBJ2-3; D gene unclear. The germline V gene encodes CDR1 MNHEY and CDR2 SVGAGI. The ends were cut back, 5 bases at V and 5 bases at J, with 8 bases in the middle. The CDR3 is 12 amino acids. The CDR3 nucleotides are TGTGCCAGCAGTCTGTCTGTAGATACGCAGTATTTT. Its protein product is CASSLSVDTQYF.

The chain joins TRBV11-3 to TRBJ1-2; no clear D. Deletions cut 1 base from V and 5 bases from J, with 8 bases between. Per germline, CDR1 SGHNT and CDR2 YENEEA. This CDR3 is built from 13 residues. The CDR3 region is CASSLGTHYGYTF. CDR3 nucleotide sequence: TGTGCCAGCAGCTTAGGTACACATTATGGCTACACCTTC.

The chain uses TRBV9 and TRBJ1-3; tentative D call: TRBD1 (5 bases). With 2 bases removed from V and 2 bases from J, the gap between germline ends came to 11 bases. This CDR3 has 15 amino acids. Germline V gene lookup returns CDR1 SGDLS and CDR2 YYNGEE. The CDR3 sequence: CASSVGGGPGNTIYF. The CDR3 region has the DNA TGTGCCAGCAGCGTGGGCGGGGGTCCTGGAAACACCATATATTTT. Drawing the rest from reference TRBV9 and TRBJ1-3, the complete variable domain is DSGVTQTPKHLITATGQRVTLRCSPRSGDLSVYWYQQSLDQGLQFLIQYYNGEERAKGNILERFSAQQFPDLHSELNLSSLELGDSALYFCASSVGGGPGNTIYFGEGSWLTVV.

The chain has TRBV6-2 or TRBV6-3 and TRBJ2-1; the match to TRBD2 covers 8 bases. Germline loops: CDR1 MNHEY, CDR2 SVGEGT. The CDR3 covers 14 residues. The trim removed 5 bases at V and 3 bases at J, leaving 3 bases unmatched. The CDR3 region has the DNA TGTGCCAGCAGTAGGGGACTAGACTACAATGAGCAGTTCTTC. This translates into CASSRGLDYNEQFF.

The V and J genes are TRBV11-2 and TRBJ1-6, with 7 bases matching TRBD1. J lost 0 bases, V lost 5 bases, and 4 bases had no gene match. CDR3 size: 16 residues. Germline V gives CDR1 SGHAT, CDR2 FQNNGV. Written as DNA, the CDR3 is TGTGCCAGCAGCACGACAGGGAGCTCCTATAATTCACCCCTCCACTTT. It translates to CASSTTGSSYNSPLHF.

The J gene is TRBJ1-6, the V gene TRBV1. TRBV1 is classified as a pseudogene. The CDR3 length is 12 residues. This chain's CDR3 is CTSSRGDSPLHF. CDR3 DNA: TGCACCAGCAGCCGGGGGGATTCACCCCTCCACTTT.

As DNA, the CDR3 is TGTGCCACCACCGACTCCTACAATGAGCAGTTCTTC. It translates to CATTDSYNEQFF. The V call is TRBV24-1, the J call TRBJ2-1; D ambiguous. The ends were cut back, 8 bases at V and 0 bases at J, with 4 bases in the middle. CDR1 and CDR2 from the germline V gene are KGHDR and SFDVKD. This CDR3 region has 12 residues.

This rearrangement joins TRBV19 to TRBJ2-7, with D maybe TRBD2 (6 bases). V was cut by 2 bases and J by 0 bases, with 8 bases left in between. CDR1 is LNHDA, CDR2 SQIVND, per germline (reference sequence). There are 14 residues in the CDR3. For the CDR3, the DNA is TGTGCCAGTAGTATACAGGACTACTCCTACGAGCAGTACTTC. Its protein is CASSIQDYSYEQYF.

This clone is termed medium-sized. The V call is TRBV25-1, the J call TRBJ2-2, with TRBD1 matching 12 bases. This CDR3 comprises 17 residues. Per the germline V gene, CDR1 is MGHDK and CDR2 is SYGVNS. The junction had 11 bases not matched to a gene; V was cut back by 8 bases and J by 4 bases. The CDR3 loop is CASGPPGQGAGTGELFF. The DNA of the CDR3 is TGTGCCAGCGGTCCCCCGGGACAGGGGGCGGGCACCGGGGAGCTGTTTTTT.

The V call is TRBV7-9, the J call TRBJ2-2; 9 bases match TRBD1. The germline V gene encodes CDR1 SEHNR and CDR2 FQNEAQ (reference sequence). The CDR3 consists of 12 residues. The CDR3 nucleotides read TGTGACGGGACAGGGTACACCGGGGAGCTGTTTTTT. Amino acid sequence: CDGTGYTGELFF.

This sequence joins TRBV4-2 and TRBJ2-7; maybe TRBD2 (7 bases). This CDR3 has 18 residues. Between the trimmed V and J ends, which lost 0 bases and 5 bases, there was a span of 23 bases. Germline-derived CDR1 and CDR2 are LGHNA and YNFKEQ. CDR3 amino acids: CASSQDRRWEGGTNEQYF. The CDR3 DNA reads as TGTGCCAGCAGCCAAGATCGGAGGTGGGAGGGGGGGACCAACGAGCAGTACTTC.

The V call is TRBV6-1, the J call TRBJ2-2; D call uncertain. The V end was cut by 0 bases, the J end by 1 base, with 6 bases between. Germline assignment: CDR1 MNHNS and CDR2 SASEGT. The CDR3 covers 15 residues. CDR3 DNA sequence: TGTGCCAGCAGTGAAGCGGGCAGGAACACCGGGGAGCTGTTTTTT. Protein sequence: CASSEAGRNTGELFF.